These T cell receptor beta chains were read from a single sample in a study of shared clonotypes between healthy human individuals. Some clones are missing from TCRdb's copy, which holds only in-frame ones; the method was immunoSEQ multiplex PCR. The sample shows 640,000 or so clones, around 72% of them seen only once. Sequenced input: memory CD4+ T cells sorted from blood. These receptors were taken from a woman aged 25 to 39 in good health. Both conserved end residues are part of each CDR3. The D gene is left open where the match is weak. Size values are once, few and many counts, or a class for expanded clones, and some rows have none.

>TRBJ1-1|.|TRBV5-1|TRBD1
TGCGCCAGCAGCTTAGACAGGGTCAGACCTGAAGCTTTCTTT
CASSLDRVRPEAFF
>TRBJ2-1|.|TRBV2|TRBD2
TGTGCCAGCAGCCATAGGACTAGCGGGAGTATGGATGAGCAGTTCTTC
CASSHRTSGSMDEQFF
>TRBJ2-7|many|TRBV5-6|.
TGTGCCAGCAGCTTTGAGGCAGGGGCACGCTACGAGCAGTACTTC
CASSFEAGARYEQYF
>TRBJ1-1|.|TRBV5-4|.
TGTGCCAGCAGCCCCTCTCCCGGGGGCGGCACTGAAGCTTTCTTT
CASSPSPGGGTEAFF
>TRBJ1-1|.|TRBV5-1|TRBD1
TGCGCCAGCAGCTTGCAGGGGGCGAACCCAACTGAAGCTTTCTTT
CASSLQGANPTEAFF
>TRBJ2-7|.|TRBV5-1|TRBD2
TGCGCCAGCAGCTTAGGGACTAGCGGGATTAACGAGCAGTACTTC
CASSLGTSGINEQYF
>TRBJ1-4|.|TRBV19|.
TGTGCCAGTAGTCTTCGTAGTGGTGAAAAACTGTTTTTT
CASSLRSGEKLFF
>TRBJ2-7|.|TRBV6-5|.
TGTGCCAGCAGGGGGGCCCCCAGGAGCGAGCAGTACTTC
CASRGAPRSEQYF
>TRBJ1-4|.|TRBV7-9|TRBD1
TGTGCCAGCAACGACAGGGGGACTAATGAAAAACTGTTTTTT
CASNDRGTNEKLFF
>TRBJ2-3|.|TRBV28|TRBD2
TGTGCCAGCAGTTCGATAGCGGGAGAGGATACGCAGTATTTT
CASSSIAGEDTQYF
>TRBJ2-7|.|TRBV5-8|TRBD1
TGTGCCAGCAGCTACTGGACAGGGAACACCTACGAGCAGTACTTC
CASSYWTGNTYEQYF
>TRBJ2-3|.|TRBV28|.
TGTGCCAGCAGCTCCCTTGGGGAACCACAACCCAGCACAGATACGCAGTATTTT
CASSSLGEPQPSTDTQYF
>TRBJ1-4|.|TRBV9|TRBD1
TGTGCCAGCAGCGTCGACGGGACAGGGCTTGAAAAACTGTTTTTT
CASSVDGTGLEKLFF
>TRBJ1-1|.|TRBV23-1|.
TGCGCCAGACGGGGTGGTATGAACACTGAAGCTTTCTTT
CARRGGMNTEAFF
>TRBJ1-4|.|TRBV28|.
TGTGCCAGCCACCTCGCTTCAACTAATGAAAAACTGTTTTTT
CASHLASTNEKLFF
>TRBJ1-2|few|TRBV7-9|.
TGTGCCAGCAGCTTTACAGGCAACTATGGCTACACCTTC
CASSFTGNYGYTF
>TRBJ2-1|.|TRBV5-1|TRBD2
TGCGCCAGCAGCCCGGCTAGCGGGAGTTACAATGAGCAGTTCTTC
CASSPASGSYNEQFF
>TRBJ2-2|.|TRBV7-9|TRBD1
TGTGCCAGCAGCGCCGGGACAGGGGACAACACCGGGGAGCTGTTTTTT
CASSAGTGDNTGELFF
>TRBJ2-4|.|TRBV5-6|TRBD2
TGTGCCAGCAGCTTGCGCGGGACTAGCCTCCACATTCAGTACTTC
CASSLRGTSLHIQYF
>TRBJ2-3|.|TRBV7-9|.
TGTGCCAGCAACATTGTTGATCGTGCAGATACGCAGTATTTT
CASNIVDRADTQYF
>TRBJ2-7|.|TRBV27|.
TGTGCCAGCAGTGCGGGGTGGGCGGGCGAGCAGTACTTC
CASSAGWAGEQYF
>TRBJ2-1|.|TRBV7-9|.
TGTGCCAGCAGCTTTTTGGCTGGCGGCGATGAGCAGTTCTTC
CASSFLAGGDEQFF
>TRBJ2-7|.|TRBV7-9|TRBD1
TGTGCCAGCAGCCTTTTCCCGGGACAGCACTCAACCTACGAGCAGTACTTC
CASSLFPGQHSTYEQYF
>TRBJ1-2|many|TRBV27|.
TGTGCCAGCAGCCGAGCCGGAGGTGGGTTTGGCTACACCTTC
CASSRAGGGFGYTF
>TRBJ2-4|.|TRBV6-6|.
TGTGCCAGCAGTTCAACGACCAAAAACATTCAGTACTTC
CASSSTTKNIQYF
>TRBJ2-7|few|TRBV4-1|.
TGCGCCAGCAGCCAAGATCTCAGGGGTTCCTACGAGCAGTACTTC
CASSQDLRGSYEQYF
>TRBJ2-5|once|TRBV5-1|.
TGCGCCAGCAGCTTGAGCGGATCCTTTTACGCCGAGACCCAGTACTTC
CASSLSGSFYAETQYF
>TRBJ1-3|few|TRBV5-1|.
TGCGCCAGCAGCTTAGGGACCGCGGGAAACACCATATATTTT
CASSLGTAGNTIYF
>TRBJ2-7|few|TRBV18|TRBD2
TGTGCCAGCTCACCAACTAGCGGGAACTACGAGCAGTACTTC
CASSPTSGNYEQYF
>TRBJ2-7|.|TRBV28|.
TGTGCCAGCAGTCCAAGCCCCGGGACGGGAATCTACGAGCAGTACTTC
CASSPSPGTGIYEQYF
>TRBJ2-5|.|TRBV7-2|.
TGTGCCAGCAGCTTAAACCTTTTAGCGCTGGAGACCCAGTACTTC
CASSLNLLALETQYF
>TRBJ2-5|few|TRBV28|TRBD2
TGTGCCAGCAGTTTAGCCGTACACCTGGGACTAGCGGGAGGGCGAGAGACCCAGTACTTC
CASSLAVHLGLAGGRETQYF
>TRBJ2-3|once|TRBV11-1|TRBD2
TGTGCCAGCAGCTCCAGCGGGAGGGAGACAGATACGCAGTATTTT
CASSSSGRETDTQYF
>TRBJ2-1|.|TRBV5-1|.
TGCGCCAGCAGCCAAAGCGGAAGCTCCTACAATGAGCAGTTCTTC
CASSQSGSSYNEQFF
>TRBJ2-2|.|TRBV7-7|.
TGTGCCAGCAGCCGAACAGAAACCGGGGAGCTGTTTTTT
CASSRTETGELFF
>TRBJ2-1|.|TRBV19|TRBD2
TGTGCCAGTAGTTCATCCAGCGGGAGGGAGTACAATGAGCAGTTCTTC
CASSSSSGREYNEQFF
>TRBJ2-5|.|TRBV7-9|TRBD2
TGTGCCAGCAGTGGTCTAGCGGGAGGAGGAGAGACCCAGTACTTC
CASSGLAGGGETQYF